This is a list of T cell receptor beta chains from one sample in a study of blood T cell repertoires in COVID-19. Assay used: immunoSEQ multiplex PCR; TCRdb lists only in-frame clones, some missing. The sample has fewer than 130,000 clones, around 79% seen once. Sequenced: peripheral blood. The receptors derive from a woman of 80 years or more with active or convalescent COVID-19. CDR3s include the opening cysteine and the closing phenylalanine or tryptophan. A D gene is named only where the DNA matches it firmly. The listing skips clone size in some rows; elsewhere it reads once, few, many or a size class.

size,V,J,D,DNA,CDR3
NA,TRBV4-3,TRBJ2-7,NA,TGCGCCAGCAGCCAAGATCATGGGGGCGCGACCTACGAGCAGTACTTC,CASSQDHGGATYEQYF
NA,TRBV27,TRBJ2-5,NA,TGTGCCAGCAGTCTGAGCCTCAACCTAGGAGAGACCCAGTACTTC,CASSLSLNLGETQYF
NA,TRBV3-1/TRBV3-2,TRBJ2-5,TRBD2,TGTGCCAGCAGCTTATCCCAGGGCAGGGCGGGAGAAGAGACCCAGTACTTC,CASSLSQGRAGEETQYF
NA,TRBV9,TRBJ2-2,NA,TGTGCCAGCAGCGCTATTAACACCGGGGAGCTGTTTTTT,CASSAINTGELFF
NA,TRBV18,TRBJ2-5,NA,TGTGCCAGCTCCCCTAGGGAGACCCAGTACTTC,CASSPRETQYF
NA,TRBV2,TRBJ1-1,NA,TGTGCCAGCAATGCGGGTCGGCTGAACACTGAAGCTTTCTTT,CASNAGRLNTEAFF
NA,TRBV5-3,TRBJ1-2,NA,TGTGCCAGAAGGCTACAGACAAACTATGGCTACACCTTC,CARRLQTNYGYTF
NA,TRBV5-1,TRBJ2-7,NA,TGCGCCAGCAGCACCCCCGGGACACTCGAGCAGTACTTC,CASSTPGTLEQYF
NA,TRBV4-2,TRBJ2-7,TRBD1,TGTGCCAGCAGCCAAGACCAAAGACAGGGGGGGACCTACGAGCAGTACTTC,CASSQDQRQGGTYEQYF
few,TRBV5-3,TRBJ2-5,TRBD1,TGTGCCAGAAGCTTCCGGGACAGAAAAGAGACCCAGTACTTC,CARSFRDRKETQYF
NA,TRBV3-1/TRBV3-2,TRBJ2-1,TRBD2,TGTGCCAGCAGCCAAGGATCTAGCGGGCCCCAGTTCTTC,CASSQGSSGPQFF
NA,TRBV5-4,TRBJ1-4,TRBD1,TGTGCCAGCAGCTTGCGGGCAGGGGGCGCAGGGGCTCCTGAAAAACTGTTTTTT,CASSLRAGGAGAPEKLFF
NA,TRBV18,TRBJ1-1,NA,TGTGCCAGCTCAGTCCGGCGTGTCGGCAGGGACTCTCCGAACACTGAAGCTTTCTTT,CASSVRRVGRDSPNTEAFF
once,TRBV5-1,TRBJ1-6,TRBD1,TGCGCCAGCAGCTTGGGACAGGGAAATTCACCCCTCCACTTT,CASSLGQGNSPLHF
NA,TRBV19,TRBJ2-1,NA,TGTGCCAGTAGTATCGCGGGGAGGTGGGACAATGAGCAGTTCTTC,CASSIAGRWDNEQFF
NA,TRBV4-1,TRBJ1-2,NA,TGCGCCAGCAGCCAAGTCGACGGCCGTATAGCCGGCTACACCTTC,CASSQVDGRIAGYTF
NA,TRBV6-6,TRBJ2-6,NA,TGTGCCAGCAGTTACTTACTGAGCTCTGGGGCCAACGTCCTGACTTTC,CASSYLLSSGANVLTF
NA,TRBV4-1,TRBJ1-1,TRBD1,TGCGCCAGCAGCCAAGGCCCAGGGGGCGAAGCTTTCTTT,CASSQGPGGEAFF
NA,TRBV30,TRBJ1-2,NA,TGTGCCTGGTATCCTGGGGGGTGGCATGGCTACACCTTC,CAWYPGGWHGYTF
NA,TRBV5-1,TRBJ1-1,NA,TGCGCCAGCGGACCCGGGGACACTGAAGCTTTCTTT,CASGPGDTEAFF
NA,TRBV18,TRBJ2-6,TRBD2,TGTGCCAGCTCACGGACTAGCGGGGGCTCTGGGGCCAACGTCCTGGCTTTC,CASSRTSGGSGANVLAF
NA,TRBV2,TRBJ2-3,TRBD2,TGTGCCAGCAGTGAGCTTCTAGCGGGAGTTAGCACAGATACGCAGTATTTT,CASSELLAGVSTDTQYF
NA,TRBV7-2,TRBJ2-7,NA,TGTGCCAGCAGCTTTATCCGGACAAGAGCCTACGAGCAGTACTTC,CASSFIRTRAYEQYF
few,TRBV5-1,TRBJ1-2,NA,TGCGCCAGCAGCTTGGACCAGGGGAGGGTGGTCGGCTACACCTTC,CASSLDQGRVVGYTF
few,TRBV27,TRBJ1-5,TRBD1,TGTGCCAGCAGTTACAGGGGTGGCAATCAGCCCCAGCATTTT,CASSYRGGNQPQHF
many,TRBV4-1,TRBJ2-1,NA,TGCGCCAGCAGCCAAACAACAGGTAAAGCGTCCCACAATGAGCAGTTCTTC,CASSQTTGKASHNEQFF
NA,TRBV30,TRBJ2-7,NA,TGTGCCTGGAAATACGCGGACAGACCATACGAGCAGTACTTC,CAWKYADRPYEQYF
NA,TRBV4-3,TRBJ2-1,TRBD2,TGCGCCAGCAGACCCGGACTAGCGGCCTACAATGAGCAGTTCTTC,CASRPGLAAYNEQFF
NA,TRBV20-1,TRBJ2-7,TRBD2,TGCAGTGCCAGTAATAGCGGGAGGGCCGGTGTCGAGCAGTACTTC,CSASNSGRAGVEQYF
NA,TRBV7-9,TRBJ2-7,TRBD2,TGTGCCAGCAGCTTAGCGGGACTAGCAGGGGAGCAGTACTTC,CASSLAGLAGEQYF